This T cell receptor (beta chain) was recovered during a study of T cells in Graves' hyperthyroidism and ophthalmopathy. The sample holds a few counts of this clonotype. Its antigen is not identified. RNA transcripts provided the source from which TCR beta CDR3 regions were amplified. TCR CDR3 regions were first amplified by RT-PCR with HTBI primers. TCRdb analysed the multiplex PCR reads with MiXCR anew, one entry per CDR3 protein. The sample records around 390,000 distinct CDR3 sequences, more than 14% being singletons. Study-level results: Patients with ophthalmopathy were separated from those with stable hyperthyroidism by a 13 V-J model.

Trimming stripped 6 bases from V and 2 bases from J, with 17 bases between. The CDR3 runs 16 residues. Germline V lookup: CDR1 MNHNS, CDR2 SASEGT. The chain links TRBV6-1 to TRBJ1-3, with no clear D. The material sequenced was blood. The TCR originated in a woman between 25 and 40 years old with Graves' ophthalmopathy. DNA of the CDR3: TGTGCCAGCAGGGCCCAGAGAGGATTCACTGGAAACACCATATATTTT. Translated, it gives CASRAQRGFTGNTIYF.